What follows are 13 T cell receptor beta chains derived from one specimen sequenced in a study of T cell repertoires in cytomegalovirus infection. TCRdb fed the reads into MiXCR, producing one record per CDR3 protein. The sample has about 85,000 distinct CDR3 sequences, about half seen once. Their antigen targets remain unknown. Sequencing was performed on CD8+ T cells from cultured PBMCs, taken from culture after CMV antigen stimulation. The receptors here all came from a human donor in good health (CMV status not recorded). Some clones in this sample may be carry-over from other donors' samples.

The chain uses TRBV7-9 and TRBJ1-2; 8 bases agree with TRBD1. Trimming took 3 bases from V and 0 from J; bases not matched to a gene: 3. The germline CDR1 and CDR2 sequences are SEHNR and FQNEAQ (reference sequence). The CDR3 runs to 15 residues. CDR3 protein: CASSLPRGPNYGYTF. The CDR3 coding sequence is TGTGCCAGCAGCTTGCCCAGGGGGCCTAACTATGGCTACACCTTC.

The rearrangement uses TRBV7-2 and TRBJ2-7; D is unclear. This CDR3 is built from 12 residues. V was clipped by 6 bases and J by 0 bases, with 6 bases between them. In germline, CDR1 is SGHTA, CDR2 FQGNSA. CDR3 nucleotide sequence: TGTGCCAGCAGTGGAAGCTCCTACGAGCAGTACTTC. Translated, it gives CASSGSSYEQYF.

The chain has TRBV15 and TRBJ2-7, with D possibly TRBD1 on 5 matching bases. V gave up 2 bases and J gave up 0 bases, with 8 bases separating them. The CDR3 length is 14 residues. Looked up from germline, CDR1 is LNHNV and CDR2 is YYDKDF (reference sequence). The CDR3, as DNA: TGTGCCACCAGCAGAACAGGCACCTCCTACGAGCAGTACTTC. This translates into CATSRTGTSYEQYF.

This chain joins TRBV12-3 or TRBV12-4 and TRBJ1-5; D unclear. CDR3 length equals 14 residues. Trimming left V 2 bases short and J 6 bases short, with 11 bases between. In DNA, the CDR3 is TGTGCCAGCAGTTTAATGGCGGCTCTTCAGCCCCAGCATTTT. Translating gives CASSLMAALQPQHF.

This rearrangement joins TRBV7-9 to TRBJ2-1; 11 bases are a match to TRBD2. This CDR3 region has 15 residues. Trimming cost V 6 bases and J 7 bases; bases outside gene matches: 8. The germline CDR1 and CDR2 sequences are SEHNR and FQNEAQ (reference sequence). Written as DNA, the CDR3 is TGTGCCAGCAGACTAGCGGGAGTGAGTGGAAATGAGCAGTTCTTC. Protein product: CASRLAGVSGNEQFF.

Only a few counts were recorded for this clonotype. This chain joins TRBV7-8 and TRBJ2-1; 11 bases map to TRBD2. V lost 5 bases and J lost 2; bases outside the gene matches: 8. The CDR3 sequence is 17 residues long. Germline loops: CDR1 SGHVS, CDR2 FQNEAQ. CDR3 region: CASSVKLAGAPYNEQFF. CDR3 DNA sequence: TGTGCCAGCAGCGTCAAACTAGCGGGGGCCCCCTACAATGAGCAGTTCTTC.

V is TRBV20-1 and J is TRBJ2-7; maybe TRBD1 (5 bases). Trimming stripped 5 bases from V and 3 bases from J, with 17 bases between. The CDR3 has 14 residues. In germline, CDR1 is DFQATT, CDR2 SNEGSKA (reference sequence). DNA of the CDR3: TGCAGTGCTCCATTAAGGGGCCAAATCTACGAGCAGTACTTC. This gives the protein CSAPLRGQIYEQYF.

This clonotype was observed a few times. The CDR3 DNA reads TGTGCCAGCAGCCAAGATGGGGACGGGAACACTGAAGCTTTCTTT. It translates to CASSQDGDGNTEAFF. The rearrangement links TRBV14 to TRBJ1-1; weak D call: TRBD1 (5 bases). Trimming left V 0 bases short and J 1 base short, with 9 bases between. Per the germline V gene, CDR1 is SGHDN and CDR2 is FVKESK. The CDR3 extends over 15 amino acids.

The chain uses TRBV7-2 and TRBJ1-6; D gene ambiguous. In germline, CDR1 is SGHTA, CDR2 FQGNSA. There are 16 residues in the CDR3. With 1 base removed from V and 7 bases from J, the gap between germline ends came to 14 bases. CDR3 in amino acids: CASSLEAVGGNSPLHF. The CDR3 coding sequence is TGTGCCAGCAGCTTAGAGGCCGTAGGTGGAAATTCACCCCTCCACTTT.

This clonotype was counted only a few times. J is TRBJ2-1 and V is TRBV28; D not certain. The ends were cut back, 3 bases at V and 3 bases at J, with 3 bases in the middle. The CDR3 is 12 residues long. Germline V gene data show CDR1 as MDHEN and CDR2 as SYDVKM. CDR3 nucleotides: TGTGCCAGCAGTTTTAACTACAATGAGCAGTTCTTC. It encodes CASSFNYNEQFF.

The chain is built from TRBV7-4 and TRBJ2-1; D assignment may be TRBD1 or TRBD2 (5 bases each). Per the germline V gene, CDR1 is SGHVT and CDR2 is SQSDAQ. V was pared by 4 bases and J by 6 bases, with 13 bases between. The CDR3 loop spans 14 amino acids. The CDR3, as DNA: TGTGCCAGCAGCTCCCCGGGACCCATCAATGAGCAGTTCTTC. It yields the protein CASSSPGPINEQFF.

The chain uses TRBV4-1 and TRBJ2-7; a possible D gene is TRBD1 (5 bases). V was clipped by 3 bases and J by 0 bases, with 12 bases between them. The length of the CDR3 is 15 residues. In germline, CDR1 is MGHRA, CDR2 YSYEKL. The CDR3 is CASSQLQGLSYEQYF. The DNA of the CDR3 is TGCGCCAGCAGCCAGCTCCAGGGTCTCTCCTACGAGCAGTACTTC.

This clonotype was detected only a few times. The chain recombines TRBV7-9 with TRBJ2-3, with D hard to call. The CDR3 extends over 14 amino acids. Germline lookup yields CDR1 SEHNR and CDR2 FQNEAQ (reference sequence). V gave up 4 bases and J gave up 2 bases, with 10 bases separating them. CDR3 sequence: CASSSGRATDTQYF. The CDR3 region has the DNA TGTGCCAGCAGCTCCGGACGAGCCACAGATACGCAGTATTTT.